A selection of T cell receptor beta chains follows, all from one sample in a study of blood T cell repertoires in COVID-19. Sequencing was performed with immunoSEQ multiplex PCR; in TCRdb, only in-frame clones are kept and a portion is missing. The table lists roughly 360,000 clones, roughly 90% of them singletons. Sequenced material: PBMCs or T cells enriched from blood (not recorded which). Source of these receptors: a young woman with acute COVID-19. Each CDR3 is given with its conserved first and last residue. Fields, in order: CDR3 DNA, CDR3 protein, clone size, J gene, D gene, V gene. The D gene is left open where the match is weak. A row's size may be missing; if present it is once, few, many or a size class.

TGCGCCAGCAGCTCCATTAGCGGGGGGCCCAGCTCCTACGAGCAGTACTTC | CASSSISGGPSSYEQYF | . | TRBJ2-7 | TRBD2 | TRBV5-1
TGTGCCAGCAGCGTAGGGGCAGTGACAGGGCCCTCTGGAAACACCATATATTTT | CASSVGAVTGPSGNTIYF | . | TRBJ1-3 | TRBD1 | TRBV9
TGTGCCAGCACTTTACACAGGGTATCTTACGAGCAGTACTTC | CASTLHRVSYEQYF | . | TRBJ2-7 | . | TRBV6-5
TGCGCCAGCAGCTTGGGGCCTCGGGGGGACTCTGGAAACACCATATATTTT | CASSLGPRGDSGNTIYF | . | TRBJ1-3 | . | TRBV5-1
TGCGCCAGCAGCCAAGATAAGACAGGGTTCTTCTTCACTAATGAAAAACTGTTTTTT | CASSQDKTGFFFTNEKLFF | . | TRBJ1-4 | TRBD1 | TRBV4-1
TGTGCCAGCAGCCCCCGGGACAGGGGCCCCGGCTACGAGCAGTACTTC | CASSPRDRGPGYEQYF | once | TRBJ2-7 | TRBD1 | TRBV5-6
TGTGCCAGCAGCCCACGGACCGTGGGGGGACAGGGGACTTCAAGCTCTGGGGCCAACGTCCTGACTTTC | CASSPRTVGGQGTSSSGANVLTF | . | TRBJ2-6 | TRBD1 | TRBV6-2/TRBV6-3
TGCAGCGTTTTGGGGCGCGAGACCCAGTACTTC | CSVLGRETQYF | . | TRBJ2-5 | . | TRBV29-1
TGTGCCAGCAGCCCCCAACAGACCCATGGCTACACCTTC | CASSPQQTHGYTF | . | TRBJ1-2 | . | TRBV27
TGTGCCAGTGGACACCGGAATTCACCCCTCCACTTT | CASGHRNSPLHF | . | TRBJ1-6 | . | TRBV19
TGTGCCAGCAGCCAACGAGGACAGGGATTCCCCTACGAGCAGTACTTC | CASSQRGQGFPYEQYF | . | TRBJ2-7 | TRBD1 | TRBV11-2
TGTGCCAGCAGCGGGGGACTAAAGCCTCAAGAGACCCAGTACTTC | CASSGGLKPQETQYF | . | TRBJ2-5 | TRBD2 | TRBV9
TGTGCCAGCGGCGGAGGGACTATTACCTACGAGCAGTACTTC | CASGGGTITYEQYF | . | TRBJ2-7 | TRBD2 | TRBV6-5
TGTGCCAGTAGTGAGGGGACTGTATACCAAGAGACCCAGTACTTC | CASSEGTVYQETQYF | . | TRBJ2-5 | . | TRBV19
TGTGCCAGCAGCCCTCGAGGACAGGGCCCCAACACTGAAGCTTTCTTT | CASSPRGQGPNTEAFF | . | TRBJ1-1 | TRBD1 | TRBV7-9
TGTGCCAGCAGCCTAAGGATTGAGGTTTCACCCCTCCACTTT | CASSLRIEVSPLHF | . | TRBJ1-6 | . | TRBV7-2
TGTGCCTGGAGTGGTACTACCTCCAAAAACATTCAGTACTTC | CAWSGTTSKNIQYF | . | TRBJ2-4 | . | TRBV30
TGTGCCAGCAGAGCCCCGTCGTCTGGAAACACCATATATTTT | CASRAPSSGNTIYF | . | TRBJ1-3 | . | TRBV6-5
TGTGCCACCAGTGATTTTCTGGGGACAGGCCACACAGATACGCAGTATTTT | CATSDFLGTGHTDTQYF | . | TRBJ2-3 | TRBD1 | TRBV24-1
TGTGCCAGCAGGCCCGGGACAGGGACTAATCAGCCCCAGCATTTT | CASRPGTGTNQPQHF | . | TRBJ1-5 | TRBD1 | TRBV3-1/TRBV3-2
TGTGCCAGCAGTTTACCCCTTTACAGGGGTCGTACGCAGTATTTT | CASSLPLYRGRTQYF | . | TRBJ2-3 | TRBD1 | TRBV28
TGTGCCAGTAAGGACAGGGGGCGCGGCACCGGGGAGCTGTTTTTT | CASKDRGRGTGELFF | . | TRBJ2-2 | TRBD1 | TRBV19
TGTGCCAGCAGCAACCGGGGACAGGGGGACTACGAGCAGTACTTC | CASSNRGQGDYEQYF | . | TRBJ2-7 | TRBD1 | TRBV11-1
TGTGCCAGTATAACAGGGAATGAGGCTTTCTTT | CASITGNEAFF | . | TRBJ1-1 | . | TRBV6-5
TGTGCCAGCAGCACCAGGGCTGGCACTGAAGCTTTCTTT | CASSTRAGTEAFF | . | TRBJ1-1 | . | TRBV5-8
TGTGCCAGCTCACGGGGCGGAGCCTACGAGCAGTACTTC | CASSRGGAYEQYF | . | TRBJ2-7 | . | TRBV18
TGTGCCAGCAGCCCTCCCACGGTACTAAGTGAAGCTTTCTTT | CASSPPTVLSEAFF | . | TRBJ1-1 | . | TRBV9
TGTGCCACCAGTGATATTGGCGGGGAAACAGATACGCAGTATTTT | CATSDIGGETDTQYF | once | TRBJ2-3 | . | TRBV24-1
TGTGCCAGCAGCGACAGGGGCAGGGTTTACGAGCAGTACTTC | CASSDRGRVYEQYF | once | TRBJ2-7 | TRBD1 | TRBV7-9
TGTGCCAGCAGCTTAGCGCTGATGGACAGCGAGGGAGTCTACGAGCAGTACTTC | CASSLALMDSEGVYEQYF | . | TRBJ2-7 | . | TRBV7-9
TGTGCCAGCTCACCAGGGGTCGGTCAGGGTACTCAGCCCCAGCATTTT | CASSPGVGQGTQPQHF | . | TRBJ1-5 | . | TRBV18
TGCGCCAGCAGCTTGGCCCACAGCAACACTGAAGCTTTCTTT | CASSLAHSNTEAFF | . | TRBJ1-1 | . | TRBV5-1
TGCGCCAGCAGCCAAGGAACAGTGGCCGCCTACACTGAAGCTTTCTTT | CASSQGTVAAYTEAFF | . | TRBJ1-1 | . | TRBV4-1
TGTGCCAGCAGTCAAGGACAGGGCATCACTGAAGCTTTCTTT | CASSQGQGITEAFF | once | TRBJ1-1 | TRBD1 | TRBV5-4
TGTGCCATCAGTGAGGGACTCTTAGATACGCAGTATTTT | CAISEGLLDTQYF | . | TRBJ2-3 | . | TRBV10-3
TGTGCCAGCAGCTTAGCGGGGACTAGCGGTTACAATGAGCAGTTCTTC | CASSLAGTSGYNEQFF | . | TRBJ2-1 | TRBD2 | TRBV11-3
TGTGCCAGCACGGACAGCGATCAGCCCCAGCATTTT | CASTDSDQPQHF | once | TRBJ1-5 | . | TRBV6-5
TGTGCCAGTAGTATCGAAGGGGGCCCTTACTCAGATACGCAGTATTTT | CASSIEGGPYSDTQYF | many | TRBJ2-3 | TRBD1 | TRBV19
TGTGCCAGCAGTTTAGCAGGGTTTACTGAAGCTTTCTTT | CASSLAGFTEAFF | . | TRBJ1-1 | . | TRBV28
TGCGCCAGCAGCCCCCAGGGACACCCAGCGAACACCATATATTTT | CASSPQGHPANTIYF | . | TRBJ1-3 | . | TRBV5-1
TGCGCCAGCAGCTGGAGGTCCGGGCGGGAAGGCAATGAGCAGTTCTTC | CASSWRSGREGNEQFF | . | TRBJ2-1 | . | TRBV5-1
TGTGCCAGCAGCCAATCGGACAGGGTCGGCACCGGGGAGCTGTTTTTT | CASSQSDRVGTGELFF | . | TRBJ2-2 | TRBD1 | TRBV3-1/TRBV3-2
TGTGCCAGCAGCCCTGGACAGGGGGCATTTATGAACACTGAAGCTTTCTTT | CASSPGQGAFMNTEAFF | . | TRBJ1-1 | TRBD1 | TRBV7-9
TGTGCCAGCAGCTTAGTCGGACTTGGTAGGGCTGGGGCCAACGTCCTGACTTTC | CASSLVGLGRAGANVLTF | . | TRBJ2-6 | . | TRBV7-8
TGCGCCAGCAGCTGGGACCGGGACAGGGGCGGTATTGGAACTGAAGCTTTCTTT | CASSWDRDRGGIGTEAFF | . | TRBJ1-1 | TRBD1 | TRBV5-1